This T cell receptor beta chain was retrieved from a study of regulatory T cells in long-lasting Graves disease. Time point described: persistent/refractory GD, antithyroid drugs over 5 years with positive TRAb. RNA isolated from PBMCs was used to make the TCR library. V was cut by 6 bases and J by 0 bases, with 21 bases left in between. Germline V gene sequence: CDR1 SQVTM, CDR2 ANQGSEA. The CDR3 consists of 16 residues. Arm-PCR with iRepertoire HTBI primers amplified the CDR3 regions for these TCR beta libraries. TCRdb itself ran the multiplex PCR reads through MiXCR, one entry per CDR3 protein. The sample includes fewer than 400,000 distinct CDR3 sequences, less than 25% of them seen just once.

The sequence came from a female donor with Graves disease. The source material was peripheral blood mononuclear cells (PBMCs), sampled when the disease was refractory, from a patient treated with antithyroid drugs. The genes are TRBV29-1 and TRBJ2-7, with D perhaps matching TRBD1 or TRBD2 (7 bases each). Written as DNA, the CDR3 is TGCAGCGTCGCGGGGGTCGACAGGGATCGCTCCTACGAGCAGTACTTC. It yields the protein CSVAGVDRDRSYEQYF.